The rows below give T cell receptor beta chains drawn from one sample of a study of blood T cell repertoires in COVID-19. Libraries were prepared by immunoSEQ multiplex PCR; TCRdb keeps only in-frame clonotypes and omits some of them. The sample carries about 240,000 clones, about four fifths recorded once. The sequenced sample was peripheral blood. The source is a man in his fifties or sixties with acute or convalescent COVID-19. Both conserved end residues are part of each CDR3. D genes are given only for firm matches. Clone size is given for some rows only: seen once, a few or many times, or a class if the clone is expanded.

j_gene: TRBJ1-1; v_gene: TRBV30; abundance: few; d_gene: -; CDR3nt: TGTGCCTGGAGCCTCGCGGGGAACACTGAAGCTTTCTTT; CDR3aa: CAWSLAGNTEAFF
j_gene: TRBJ2-7; v_gene: TRBV7-2; abundance: few; d_gene: TRBD2; CDR3nt: TGTGCCAGCAGCTCCTGGGAGGCTAGCGGGAGCCACGAGCAGTACTTC; CDR3aa: CASSSWEASGSHEQYF
j_gene: TRBJ1-1; v_gene: TRBV27; abundance: -; d_gene: -; CDR3nt: TGTGCCAGCAGTTTATCGCGCATGAACACTGAAGCTTTCTTT; CDR3aa: CASSLSRMNTEAFF
j_gene: TRBJ2-2; v_gene: TRBV7-7; abundance: -; d_gene: TRBD2; CDR3nt: TGTGCTAGCAGCTTAGCGGAGCCGGGGAGCGGGGGGCAGCTGTTTTTT; CDR3aa: CASSLAEPGSGGQLFF
j_gene: TRBJ2-5; v_gene: TRBV28; abundance: -; d_gene: TRBD1; CDR3nt: TGTGCCAGCAGTTCCTCGACAGGGCGGGAGACCCAGTACTTC; CDR3aa: CASSSSTGRETQYF
j_gene: TRBJ1-2; v_gene: TRBV10-1; abundance: few; d_gene: -; CDR3nt: TGCGCCAGCAGTGAAGGTGGCAGGAACTATGGCTACACCTTC; CDR3aa: CASSEGGRNYGYTF
j_gene: TRBJ1-3; v_gene: TRBV27; abundance: few; d_gene: TRBD1; CDR3nt: TGTGCCAGCAGTTCGACAGGGGCTACGGGCACCATATATTTT; CDR3aa: CASSSTGATGTIYF
j_gene: TRBJ1-4; v_gene: TRBV19; abundance: -; d_gene: TRBD1; CDR3nt: TGTGCCAGTAGAGGGACAGGGGGCGCGGAGAAACTGTTTTTT; CDR3aa: CASRGTGGAEKLFF
j_gene: TRBJ2-5; v_gene: TRBV9; abundance: few; d_gene: TRBD2; CDR3nt: TGTGCCAGCAGCGTAACTAGCGGGCACCCTGGGGAGACCCAGTACTTC; CDR3aa: CASSVTSGHPGETQYF
j_gene: TRBJ1-4; v_gene: TRBV5-6; abundance: once; d_gene: TRBD1; CDR3nt: TGTGCCAGCAGCTTGGCGCCAGGGGGCGTCGAAAAACTGTTTTTT; CDR3aa: CASSLAPGGVEKLFF
j_gene: TRBJ2-7; v_gene: TRBV11-3; abundance: -; d_gene: -; CDR3nt: TGTGCCAGCAGCCCTTCAAGATCGGGACAAGACTACGAGCAGTACTTC; CDR3aa: CASSPSRSGQDYEQYF
j_gene: TRBJ1-5; v_gene: TRBV6-6; abundance: -; d_gene: -; CDR3nt: TGTGCCACCTCCAGGGATAGCAATCAGCCCCAGCATTTT; CDR3aa: CATSRDSNQPQHF
j_gene: TRBJ1-1; v_gene: TRBV6-5; abundance: -; d_gene: TRBD1; CDR3nt: TGTGCCAGCAGTTACCTACAGGGGGCGAACACTGAAGCTTTCTTT; CDR3aa: CASSYLQGANTEAFF
j_gene: TRBJ2-1; v_gene: TRBV12-5; abundance: -; d_gene: -; CDR3nt: TGTGCTAGTGGTTTGGTACTTAGCGGAGGAACCAATGAGCAGTTCTTC; CDR3aa: CASGLVLSGGTNEQFF
j_gene: TRBJ2-5; v_gene: TRBV5-1; abundance: -; d_gene: TRBD2; CDR3nt: TGCGCCAGCAGCTCCCCGGCTAGCGGGAAGCAAGAGACCCAGTACTTC; CDR3aa: CASSSPASGKQETQYF
j_gene: TRBJ2-5; v_gene: TRBV7-9; abundance: -; d_gene: TRBD2; CDR3nt: TGTGCCAGCAGCTTCCCTCTAGCGGACCGAGGGACCCAGTACTTC; CDR3aa: CASSFPLADRGTQYF
j_gene: TRBJ2-1; v_gene: TRBV2; abundance: -; d_gene: -; CDR3nt: TGTGCCAGCATTAAGGACTTCAATGAGCAGTTCTTC; CDR3aa: CASIKDFNEQFF
j_gene: TRBJ2-3; v_gene: TRBV5-1; abundance: -; d_gene: TRBD1; CDR3nt: TGCGCCAGCGACCGGGGCGGCAGGGGGACAGATACGCAGTATTTT; CDR3aa: CASDRGGRGTDTQYF
j_gene: TRBJ2-1; v_gene: TRBV4-1; abundance: few; d_gene: TRBD2; CDR3nt: TGCGCCAGCAGTCCAGGGGGGGCTAGCGGGAGCTCCTACAATGAGCAGTTCTTC; CDR3aa: CASSPGGASGSSYNEQFF
j_gene: TRBJ2-7; v_gene: TRBV4-2; abundance: -; d_gene: TRBD2; CDR3nt: TGTGCCAGCAGCCCCGGGAGGTTTTCCTACGAGCAGTACTTC; CDR3aa: CASSPGRFSYEQYF
j_gene: TRBJ2-7; v_gene: TRBV2; abundance: -; d_gene: -; CDR3nt: TGTGCCAGCAGAACCACCGGGACATACTCCTACGAGCAGTACTTC; CDR3aa: CASRTTGTYSYEQYF
j_gene: TRBJ2-1; v_gene: TRBV14; abundance: -; d_gene: TRBD1; CDR3nt: TGTGCCAGCAGTCCAATTGTAGCGACAGGGGTCCCTTTTTACAATGAGCAGTTCTTC; CDR3aa: CASSPIVATGVPFYNEQFF
j_gene: TRBJ2-1; v_gene: TRBV23-1; abundance: -; d_gene: -; CDR3nt: TGCGCCAGCAGTCATCGGGAATGGCATGAGCAGTTCTTC; CDR3aa: CASSHREWHEQFF
j_gene: TRBJ1-5; v_gene: TRBV7-9; abundance: -; d_gene: -; CDR3nt: TGTGCCAGCAGCTTAGGACAGTCTCCGGGGCCCCAGCATTTT; CDR3aa: CASSLGQSPGPQHF
j_gene: TRBJ2-6; v_gene: TRBV19; abundance: -; d_gene: TRBD1; CDR3nt: TGTGCCAGTAGTATTGGGTGGGGACAGACACCTGGGGCCAACGTCCTGACTTTC; CDR3aa: CASSIGWGQTPGANVLTF
j_gene: TRBJ2-6; v_gene: TRBV19; abundance: -; d_gene: -; CDR3nt: TGTGCCAGTAGCACAACTGGGGCCAACGTCCTGACTTTC; CDR3aa: CASSTTGANVLTF
j_gene: TRBJ1-1; v_gene: TRBV7-8; abundance: once; d_gene: -; CDR3nt: TGTGCCAGCAGCCCCCTATCGGGAACGGGCACTGAAGCTTTCTTT; CDR3aa: CASSPLSGTGTEAFF
j_gene: TRBJ2-7; v_gene: TRBV6-4; abundance: -; d_gene: TRBD2; CDR3nt: TGTGCCAGCAGTGTCCAACTAGCGGGAGTAGCCTACGAGCAGTACTTC; CDR3aa: CASSVQLAGVAYEQYF
j_gene: TRBJ2-1; v_gene: TRBV5-1; abundance: -; d_gene: TRBD2; CDR3nt: TGCGCCAGCAGCTTACTAGCGGGGCCCGAGAATGAGCAGTTCTTC; CDR3aa: CASSLLAGPENEQFF
j_gene: TRBJ2-7; v_gene: TRBV28; abundance: -; d_gene: TRBD1; CDR3nt: TGTGCCACGGCGGACCGACAGGGGGCCCACGAGCAGTACTTC; CDR3aa: CATADRQGAHEQYF
j_gene: TRBJ1-2; v_gene: TRBV7-9; abundance: -; d_gene: TRBD1; CDR3nt: TGTGCCAGCAGCTCGTCCGGGACAGATTATGGCTACACCTTC; CDR3aa: CASSSSGTDYGYTF
j_gene: TRBJ1-1; v_gene: TRBV30; abundance: -; d_gene: TRBD1; CDR3nt: TGTGCCTGGAGTGGGCAGGGGGCCACTGAAGCTTTCTTT; CDR3aa: CAWSGQGATEAFF